The 17 T cell receptor beta chains below come from one sample, sequenced in a study of blood T cells in healthy people across ages. Through a sample-barcoded 5' primer and a J-beta primer mix, a second PCR was run for roughly 7 to 11 cycles. TCRdb itself ran the 5' RACE reads through MiXCR, one entry per CDR3 protein. In the table there are just over 1 million distinct CDR3 sequences, around 43% of which are singletons. Sample: blood. Source of these receptors: a woman aged 55-70 years in good health.

The rearrangement uses TRBV6-5 and TRBJ2-1, with D unclear. V shed 5 bases and J shed 3 bases, with 11 bases lying between them. The CDR3 spans 14 residues. CDR1 is MNHEY and CDR2 is SVGAGI in the germline V gene. CDR3 sequence: CASSRADGYNEQFF. CDR3 DNA sequence: TGTGCCAGCAGTCGGGCCGACGGCTACAATGAGCAGTTCTTC.

A remark on this clonotype: At one end, the junction sequence differs from germline, possibly due to a read error. This chain joins TRBV20-1 and TRBJ1-1; D unclear. The CDR3 consists of 14 residues. The germline CDR1 and CDR2 sequences are DFQATT and SNEGSKA (reference sequence). In nucleotides, the CDR3 is TGCAGTGCTTTTAAGGAGAGTCCGAACGCTGAAGCTTTCTTT. This codes for CSAFKESPNAEAFF.

This clonotype was found many times. This chain links TRBV27 with TRBJ1-1; D gene uncertain. This CDR3 has 13 residues. Trimming pared 6 bases from V and 0 bases from J, leaving 8 bases between. CDR1 MNHEY and CDR2 SMNVEV come from the germline V gene (reference sequence). The CDR3, as DNA: TGTGCCAGCAGCCAAGGCCTGAACACTGAAGCTTTCTTT. Protein sequence: CASSQGLNTEAFF.

This clonotype was detected only a few times. The rearrangement links TRBV20-1 to TRBJ2-1; the match to TRBD2 covers 10 bases. CDR3 length: 14 residues. The germline CDR1 and CDR2 sequences are DFQATT and SNEGSKA (reference sequence). V was pared by 3 bases and J by 8 bases, with 7 bases of the junction left unmatched. The CDR3 region has the DNA TGCAGTGCTAGCCCTAGCGGGAGTTCGGATGAGCAGTTCTTC. Protein: CSASPSGSSDEQFF.

The chain combines TRBV7-7 with TRBJ2-7, with 13 positions matching TRBD2. V trimming: 5 bases; J trimming: 7 bases; junction bases outside the gene matches: 14. Germline assignment: CDR1 SSHAT and CDR2 FNYEAQ (reference sequence). CDR3 length: 17 residues. The CDR3 here is CASSPRLAGGLGNEQYF. In nucleotides, the CDR3 is TGTGCCAGCAGCCCGAGACTAGCGGGAGGCCTCGGGAATGAGCAGTACTTC. The whole variable domain, filled in from reference TRBV7-7 and TRBJ2-7, reads GAGVSQSPRYKVTKRGQDVTLRCDPISSHATLYWYQQALGQGPEFLTYFNYEAQPDKSGLPSDRFSAERPEGSISTLTIQRTEQRDSAMYRCASSPRLAGGLGNEQYFGPGTRLTVT.

The chain recombines TRBV27 with TRBJ2-2; 7 positions match TRBD2. This CDR3 region has 13 residues. V trimming: 8 bases; J trimming: 6 bases; junction bases outside the gene matches: 6. Germline V gene data show CDR1 as MNHEY and CDR2 as SMNVEV (reference sequence). For the CDR3, the DNA is TGTGCCAGCGGCGAGCGGGGCTCCGGGGAGCTGTTTTTT. Its translation is CASGERGSGELFF.

This clonotype appeared a few times. The chain joins TRBV3-1 to TRBJ2-7, with D unresolved. The CDR3 contains 12 residues. The germline V and J ends were trimmed by 2 bases and 3 bases, with 5 bases remaining between them. Germline values: CDR1 LGHDT, CDR2 YNNKEL (reference sequence). DNA of the CDR3: TGTGCCAGCAGCCAACGGTACTACGAGCAGTACTTC. It encodes CASSQRYYEQYF.

The chain joins TRBV23-1 to TRBJ2-7; TRBD1 matches at 7 bases. TRBV23-1 is known as an ORF, though its function is uncertain. V trimming: 0 bases; J trimming: 10 bases; junction bases outside the gene matches: 18. The CDR3 sequence is 17 residues long. In nucleotides, the CDR3 is TGCGCCAGCAGTCAATCCAGGGACAGTCCTTCAATTCCACCACAGTACTTC. This encodes CASSQSRDSPSIPPQYF.

The rearrangement joins TRBV28 to TRBJ2-7; 7 bases fit TRBD2. The germline gives CDR1 MDHEN, CDR2 SYDVKM. The J segment lost 1 base and the V segment lost 2 bases, leaving 8 bases of the junction unmatched. This CDR3 has 16 amino acids. The CDR3 coding sequence is TGTGCCAGCAGTTTAATGGGACTATACCTATCCTACGAGCAGTACTTC. Protein sequence: CASSLMGLYLSYEQYF.

To note about this clonotype: A read error may be the cause here, since a much bigger clone is one base away. The gene calls are TRBV10-3 and TRBJ2-3; D is unresolved. V lost 10 bases, J lost 0 bases, and 5 bases lay in between. The CDR3 is made up of 11 amino acids. Germline V gene data show CDR1 as ENHRY and CDR2 as SYGVKD. The CDR3 loop reads CATRSTDTQYF. The CDR3 region has the DNA TGTGCCACCAGGAGCACAGATACGCAGTATTTT.

This clonotype showed up just a few times. The chain links TRBV7-9 to TRBJ2-5, with 7 bases fitting TRBD1. This CDR3 comprises 14 residues. The V and J ends lost 5 bases and 4 bases, in that order; junction bases with no gene match: 7. CDR1 and CDR2 (germline): SEHNR, FQNEAQ (reference sequence). The CDR3: CASSPTGIRETQYF. The CDR3 bases are TGTGCCAGCAGCCCGACAGGGATAAGAGAGACCCAGTACTTC.

In its sample, this clonotype was seen a few times. The genes are TRBV28 and TRBJ2-7, with D perhaps TRBD1 (5 bases). The CDR3 length is 15 residues. Trimming removed 4 bases from V and 5 bases from J, with 18 bases in between. Germline values: CDR1 MDHEN, CDR2 SYDVKM. In DNA, the CDR3 is TGTGCCAGCAGTTCAACCGAGAAGGGGTCTCACGAGCAGTACTTC. As protein: CASSSTEKGSHEQYF.

The chain is built from TRBV7-2 and TRBJ2-7; TRBD2 is a possible D gene (6 bases). From germline, CDR1 is SGHTA and CDR2 FQGNSA. This CDR3 has 15 residues. Trimming pared 5 bases from V and 7 bases from J, leaving 21 bases between. Here the CDR3 reads CASSIRRDSFGEQYF. CDR3 nucleotide sequence: TGTGCCAGCAGCATCCGCCGGGACTCCTTCGGGGAGCAGTACTTC. Based on the CDR3 plus reference TRBV7-2 and TRBJ2-7, the full variable domain is GAGVSQSPSNKVTEKGKDVELRCDPISGHTALYWYRQSLGQGLEFLIYFQGNSAPDKSGLPSDRFSAERTGGSVSTLTIQRTQQEDSAVYLCASSIRRDSFGEQYFGPGTRLTVT.

This clonotype was recorded a few times. The rearrangement links TRBV4-2 to TRBJ2-7; D tentatively fits TRBD1 or TRBD2 (6 bases each). Trimming removed 0 bases from V and 6 bases from J, with 12 bases in between. The CDR3 runs 14 residues. Germline CDR1 reads LGHNA; CDR2 reads YNFKEQ. The CDR3 DNA is TGTGCCAGCAGCCAAGATGGGGGGCTGCTCGAGCAGTACTTC. It translates to CASSQDGGLLEQYF.

V is TRBV15 and J is TRBJ2-7; D remains unclear. Germline-derived CDR1 and CDR2 are LNHNV and YYDKDF (reference sequence). The CDR3 totals 12 residues. Trimming removed 3 bases from V and 0 bases from J, with 3 bases in between. This CDR3 reads CATSSRSYEQYF. DNA for the CDR3: TGTGCCACCAGCAGCCGCTCCTACGAGCAGTACTTC.

Comment on this clonotype: A read error may account for a junction end that differs from germline. The chain links TRBV28 to TRBJ2-7, with D perhaps matching TRBD2 (5 bases). The CDR3 totals 13 residues. CDR1 is MDHEN, CDR2 SYDVKM, per germline. The CDR3 here is CASSRPEGYGQYF. The CDR3 DNA sequence: TGTGCCAGCAGCCGCCCTGAGGGTTACGGGCAGTACTTC. The complete variable domain, with remaining parts taken from reference TRBV28 and TRBJ2-7, reads DVKVTQSSRYLVKRTGEKVFLECVQDMDHENMFWYRQDPGLGLRLIYFSYDVKMKEKGDIPEGYSVSREKKERFSLILESASTNQTSMYLCASSRPEGYGQYFGPGTRLTVT.

The rearrangement joins TRBV3-1 to TRBJ2-5; 11 positions match TRBD2. The CDR3 has 17 amino acids. The germline V gene has CDR1 LGHDT and CDR2 YNNKEL (reference sequence). The V gene end was trimmed by 1 base and the J gene end by 1 base; junction bases not matched to a gene: 5. The CDR3 DNA is TGTGCCAGCAGCCAAGGCGTTGGGACTAGCGGCCAAGAGACCCAGTACTTC. Translation gives CASSQGVGTSGQETQYF.